This is a list of T cell receptor beta chains from one sample in a study of blood T cell repertoires in COVID-19. Clones were sequenced by immunoSEQ multiplex PCR, and TCRdb holds only the in-frame ones, with some missing. The sample shows under 350,000 clones, around 88% of them seen only once. The material sequenced was peripheral blood. These receptors originate from a man aged 35-49 years with acute or convalescent COVID-19. The CDR3 runs from the conserved cysteine through the conserved F or W. The order of the fields is V gene, J gene, D gene, clone size, CDR3 DNA, CDR3 protein. A D gene is named only where the DNA matches it firmly. Clone size is given for some rows only: seen once, a few or many times, or a class if the clone is expanded.

V gene: TRBV29-1
J gene: TRBJ2-7
D gene: .
clone size: .
CDR3 DNA: TGCAGCGTTGTTCGGCCTAGGGGGGAGCAGTACTTC
CDR3 protein: CSVVRPRGEQYF

V gene: TRBV9
J gene: TRBJ1-2
D gene: TRBD1
clone size: .
CDR3 DNA: TGTGCCAGCAGCGTAGATCCAGGGGGCTCTGGCTACACCTTC
CDR3 protein: CASSVDPGGSGYTF

V gene: TRBV7-2
J gene: TRBJ1-5
D gene: .
clone size: .
CDR3 DNA: TGTGCCAGCAGCTTAGGGTCGGATCAGCCCCAGCATTTT
CDR3 protein: CASSLGSDQPQHF

V gene: TRBV6-6
J gene: TRBJ1-2
D gene: .
clone size: .
CDR3 DNA: TGTGCCAGCTCCACGGGGAACTATGGCTACACCTTC
CDR3 protein: CASSTGNYGYTF

V gene: TRBV29-1
J gene: TRBJ2-3
D gene: .
clone size: .
CDR3 DNA: TGCAGCGTTGAAGAGAACATCCGTACAGATACGCAGTATTTT
CDR3 protein: CSVEENIRTDTQYF

V gene: TRBV5-1
J gene: TRBJ2-3
D gene: .
clone size: .
CDR3 DNA: TGCGCCAGCAGCTTCCAGGGTTGGTTTGGTCGAGATACGCAGTATTTT
CDR3 protein: CASSFQGWFGRDTQYF

V gene: TRBV2
J gene: TRBJ1-5
D gene: TRBD1
clone size: .
CDR3 DNA: TGTGCCAGCAGTGCGACAGGGGGGCAGCCCCAGCATTTT
CDR3 protein: CASSATGGQPQHF

V gene: TRBV7-3
J gene: TRBJ1-1
D gene: .
clone size: .
CDR3 DNA: TGTGCCAGCAGCGCAACAGTCACCGCGGAAGCTTTCTTT
CDR3 protein: CASSATVTAEAFF

V gene: TRBV24-1
J gene: TRBJ1-2
D gene: .
clone size: .
CDR3 DNA: TGTGCCACCAGTGACCCCCGGGAGGGAGGAGACTATGGCTACACCTTC
CDR3 protein: CATSDPREGGDYGYTF

V gene: TRBV2
J gene: TRBJ2-7
D gene: TRBD2
clone size: once
CDR3 DNA: TGTGCCAGCAGTGGGGGACTAGCGGGGAGCTACGAGCAGTACTTC
CDR3 protein: CASSGGLAGSYEQYF

V gene: TRBV4-1
J gene: TRBJ1-5
D gene: .
clone size: .
CDR3 DNA: TGCGCCAGCAGCCATAGCACCACCTTTCGGGGGATTCAGCCCCAGCATTTT
CDR3 protein: CASSHSTTFRGIQPQHF

V gene: TRBV6-4
J gene: TRBJ2-1
D gene: .
clone size: .
CDR3 DNA: TGTGCCAGCAGTCCAAGGGGGGGCATTGAGCAGTTCTTC
CDR3 protein: CASSPRGGIEQFF

V gene: TRBV6-4
J gene: TRBJ1-4
D gene: .
clone size: .
CDR3 DNA: TGTGCCAGCACTCGGGGGCTGTTTTTT
CDR3 protein: CASTRGLFF

V gene: TRBV6-4
J gene: TRBJ1-1
D gene: .
clone size: .
CDR3 DNA: TGTGCCAGCAGTGAGGCCATGAACACTGAAGCTTTCTTT
CDR3 protein: CASSEAMNTEAFF

V gene: TRBV12-5
J gene: TRBJ2-1
D gene: TRBD1
clone size: once
CDR3 DNA: TGTGCTAGTGGTTTGGCTACCTTCGGGACAGACAATGAGCAGTTCTTC
CDR3 protein: CASGLATFGTDNEQFF

V gene: TRBV11-1
J gene: TRBJ1-1
D gene: .
clone size: .
CDR3 DNA: TGTGCCAGCAGCTTAGGCTTACAGCGGACTGAAGCTTTCTTT
CDR3 protein: CASSLGLQRTEAFF

V gene: TRBV6-4
J gene: TRBJ2-1
D gene: .
clone size: .
CDR3 DNA: TGTGCCAGCAGCGATCTGGGGGGGGCCGAAAATGAGCAGTTCTTC
CDR3 protein: CASSDLGGAENEQFF

V gene: TRBV18
J gene: TRBJ1-2
D gene: TRBD1
clone size: .
CDR3 DNA: TGTGCCAGCTCACCACCGGGACAGGGAGTAAATGGCTACACCTTC
CDR3 protein: CASSPPGQGVNGYTF

V gene: TRBV18
J gene: TRBJ2-1
D gene: TRBD1
clone size: .
CDR3 DNA: TGTGCCAGCTCACCTAGTCGGGACAGGGAGCAGTTCTTC
CDR3 protein: CASSPSRDREQFF

V gene: TRBV28
J gene: TRBJ1-4
D gene: .
clone size: .
CDR3 DNA: TGTGCCATTCGGGAGTGGACTAATGAAAAACTGTTTTTT
CDR3 protein: CAIREWTNEKLFF

V gene: TRBV19
J gene: TRBJ2-3
D gene: TRBD2
clone size: .
CDR3 DNA: TGTGCCAGTAGTATACGAGCGGGGAGCACAGATACGCAGTATTTT
CDR3 protein: CASSIRAGSTDTQYF

V gene: TRBV5-6
J gene: TRBJ2-2
D gene: TRBD1
clone size: .
CDR3 DNA: TGTGCCAGCAGCTTATTCCTTACCGGGACAGGGAACACCGGGGAGCTGTTTTTT
CDR3 protein: CASSLFLTGTGNTGELFF

V gene: TRBV7-6
J gene: TRBJ2-7
D gene: .
clone size: .
CDR3 DNA: TGTGCCAGCAGCCCCCGGGTCGGAGGTGAGCAGTACTTC
CDR3 protein: CASSPRVGGEQYF

V gene: TRBV29-1
J gene: TRBJ2-3
D gene: .
clone size: .
CDR3 DNA: TGCAGCGTTGTGGGGGCTACAGTGGGGCCCACAGATACGCAGTATTTT
CDR3 protein: CSVVGATVGPTDTQYF

V gene: TRBV3-1/TRBV3-2
J gene: TRBJ2-7
D gene: .
clone size: .
CDR3 DNA: TGTGCCAGCAGCCAAGTGACAAACGAGCAGTACTTC
CDR3 protein: CASSQVTNEQYF

V gene: TRBV12-2
J gene: TRBJ2-4
D gene: .
clone size: .
CDR3 DNA: TGTGCAAGTCGCTCTCTCCAGCGGCTAGCCAAAAACATTCAGTACTTC
CDR3 protein: CASRSLQRLAKNIQYF

V gene: TRBV5-6
J gene: TRBJ2-3
D gene: .
clone size: .
CDR3 DNA: TGTGCCAGCAGCTCCGGCACAGATACGCAGTATTTT
CDR3 protein: CASSSGTDTQYF

V gene: TRBV5-6
J gene: TRBJ2-7
D gene: TRBD1
clone size: .
CDR3 DNA: TGTGCCAGCAGCCTGGGACAGGTCTCCTACGAGCAGTACTTC
CDR3 protein: CASSLGQVSYEQYF

V gene: TRBV19
J gene: TRBJ1-1
D gene: .
clone size: .
CDR3 DNA: TGTGCCAGTAGTAGCGGTGGGGGCATGAACACTGAAGCTTTCTTT
CDR3 protein: CASSSGGGMNTEAFF

V gene: TRBV2
J gene: TRBJ1-2
D gene: .
clone size: few
CDR3 DNA: TGTGCCAGCAGTGTACAGGTGGAGGGCTACACCTTC
CDR3 protein: CASSVQVEGYTF

V gene: TRBV5-1
J gene: TRBJ2-2
D gene: .
clone size: .
CDR3 DNA: TGCGCCAGCAGTACTCCTACGAACACCGGGGAGCTGTTTTTT
CDR3 protein: CASSTPTNTGELFF

V gene: TRBV18
J gene: TRBJ2-7
D gene: .
clone size: .
CDR3 DNA: TGTGCCAGCTCACCCACTTTCACAGGTTCCCCTAACGAGCAGTACTTC
CDR3 protein: CASSPTFTGSPNEQYF

V gene: TRBV5-1
J gene: TRBJ1-1
D gene: .
clone size: .
CDR3 DNA: TGCGCCAGCAGCCCCGGGACTATTGGGGACACTGAAGCTTTCTTT
CDR3 protein: CASSPGTIGDTEAFF

V gene: TRBV7-7
J gene: TRBJ2-1
D gene: .
clone size: .
CDR3 DNA: TGTGCCAGCAGCTTGAGCGGTAGCTCCTACAATGAGCAGTTCTTC
CDR3 protein: CASSLSGSSYNEQFF

V gene: TRBV19
J gene: TRBJ1-5
D gene: .
clone size: .
CDR3 DNA: TGTGCCAGTAGTATAGGTGGGGGCTCCAATCAGCCCCAGCATTTT
CDR3 protein: CASSIGGGSNQPQHF

V gene: TRBV30
J gene: TRBJ1-2
D gene: .
clone size: once
CDR3 DNA: TGTGCCTGGATTGAGGGCAGCAACTATGGCTACACCTTC
CDR3 protein: CAWIEGSNYGYTF

V gene: TRBV30
J gene: TRBJ2-7
D gene: .
clone size: .
CDR3 DNA: TGTGCCTGGAGTCCGGGAATCTACGAGCAGTACTTC
CDR3 protein: CAWSPGIYEQYF

V gene: TRBV7-3
J gene: TRBJ1-1
D gene: .
clone size: .
CDR3 DNA: TGTGCCAGCAGCTTAGGAGGGACGGGGCCGAGAGAAGCTTTCTTT
CDR3 protein: CASSLGGTGPREAFF

V gene: TRBV6-2/TRBV6-3
J gene: TRBJ1-2
D gene: TRBD1
clone size: .
CDR3 DNA: TGTGCCAGCAGCCGGACAGGGAGAAGCTACACCTTC
CDR3 protein: CASSRTGRSYTF

V gene: TRBV6-5
J gene: TRBJ1-1
D gene: .
clone size: .
CDR3 DNA: TGTGCCAGCATCGGACAGTGGAACACTGAAGCTTTCTTT
CDR3 protein: CASIGQWNTEAFF

V gene: TRBV7-8
J gene: TRBJ1-2
D gene: .
clone size: .
CDR3 DNA: TGTGCCAGCAGTCGCATTCAGGGGAAAGGTGGCTACACCTTC
CDR3 protein: CASSRIQGKGGYTF